These 30 T cell receptor beta chains share one sample of origin, sequenced in a study of T cells after yellow fever vaccination. MiXCR, applied by TCRdb to the 5' RACE reads, yields one record per CDR3 protein. The table shows over 200,000 distinct CDR3 sequences, with more than 6.5% occurring only once. The source material was CD4+ T cells sorted from PBMCs, sampled on the day of the yellow fever booster vaccination. The receptors stem from a man aged 30 to 45 who received the YFV17D yellow fever vaccine.

This clonotype was detected ten times or more. V and J are TRBV7-2 and TRBJ2-2, with 9 bases aligning to TRBD2. CDR1 SGHTA and CDR2 FQGNSA come from the germline V gene. The CDR3 runs 16 residues. Losses at the gene ends were 5 bases for V and 2 bases for J; bases not matched to a gene: 6. Here the CDR3 reads CASSVRLAVNTGELFF. The DNA for the CDR3 is TGTGCCAGCAGCGTCAGACTAGCGGTTAACACCGGGGAGCTGTTTTTT.

This clonotype was detected a few times. This chain joins TRBV12-3 or TRBV12-4 and TRBJ2-3, with 7 bases aligning to TRBD1. Trimming cost V 0 bases and J 4 bases; bases outside gene matches: 7. CDR3 length: 16 residues. DNA for the CDR3: TGTGCCAGCAGTTTAGCACCCCAGGGGGTCGCAGATACGCAGTATTTT. Amino acids: CASSLAPQGVADTQYF.

The chain has TRBV5-1 and TRBJ1-5; maybe TRBD1 (5 bases). The CDR3 extends over 14 amino acids. The V gene's germline CDR1 is SGHRS and CDR2 YFSETQ. Between the trimmed V and J ends, which lost 4 bases and 3 bases, there was a span of 11 bases. The CDR3 DNA follows: TGCGCCAGCAGCATCGGGACGGCCAATCAGCCCCAGCATTTT. Protein: CASSIGTANQPQHF.

This clonotype was detected ten times or more. V is TRBV30 and J is TRBJ1-5; D not certain. In germline, CDR1 is GTSNPN, CDR2 SVGIG (reference sequence). V was clipped by 0 bases and J by 2 bases, with 11 bases between them. CDR3 size: 15 residues. CDR3 amino acids: CAWSVRGIGNQPQHF. Here the CDR3 DNA reads TGTGCCTGGAGTGTACGAGGGATTGGCAATCAGCCCCAGCATTTT.

This clonotype was observed at least ten times. This rearrangement joins TRBV5-1 to TRBJ2-3, with D unclear. Germline V gene sequence: CDR1 SGHRS, CDR2 YFSETQ. The V gene lost 5 bases and the J gene lost 4 bases, with 11 bases spanning the gap. The CDR3 totals 13 residues. In DNA form, the CDR3 reads TGCGCCAGCAGTATTTGGGCGGCAGATACGCAGTATTTT. Its protein product is CASSIWAADTQYF.

This clonotype was recorded many times. This chain uses TRBV9 with TRBJ2-1; TRBD2 matches at 14 bases. V lost 4 bases, J lost 8 bases, and 5 bases stayed unmatched. Germline V lookup: CDR1 SGDLS, CDR2 YYNGEE. The CDR3 has 15 residues. The CDR3 reads CASSSGLAGVYEQFF. In DNA form, the CDR3 reads TGTGCCAGCAGCTCGGGACTAGCGGGAGTCTATGAGCAGTTCTTC. Complete variable domain (other parts from reference TRBV9 and TRBJ2-1): DSGVTQTPKHLITATGQRVTLRCSPRSGDLSVYWYQQSLDQGLQFLIQYYNGEERAKGNILERFSAQQFPDLHSELNLSSLELGDSALYFCASSSGLAGVYEQFFGPGTRLTVL.

This clonotype appeared once. This may stem from a read error, because a much larger clone lies one nucleotide away. The genes are TRBV6-1 and TRBJ2-5; TRBD2 aligns across 13 bases. The CDR3 totals 15 residues. Germline loops: CDR1 MNHNS, CDR2 SASEGT. The CDR3, as DNA: TGTACCAGCAGCCCCGGACTAGCGGGAGTTGAGACCCAGTACTTC. Translating it yields CTSSPGLAGVETQYF.

This clonotype was seen more than once but under ten times. J is TRBJ2-1 and V is TRBV27; 12 bases are a match to TRBD2. The CDR3 runs to 16 residues. J lost 6 bases, V lost 2 bases, and 5 bases had no gene match. Germline V CDR1 and CDR2: MNHEY, SMNVEV (reference sequence). CDR3 nucleotide sequence: TGTGCCAGCAGTTTAATGGCTAGCGGGAGGGCCAATGAGCAGTTCTTC. Its protein product is CASSLMASGRANEQFF.

Ten or more counts support this clonotype. This rearrangement joins TRBV7-6 to TRBJ1-1, with a possible D match to TRBD1 (5 bases). V was shortened by 1 base and J by 8 bases, with 11 bases between the two germline ends. The V gene's germline CDR1 is SGHVS and CDR2 FNYEAQ. This CDR3 region has 13 residues. The CDR3 DNA follows: TGTGCCAGCAGCTTAGGGGGGACCACCGAAGCTTTCTTT. Its translation is CASSLGGTTEAFF.

The rearrangement uses TRBV4-3 and TRBJ2-2; 11 nucleotides agree with TRBD2. Germline CDR1 reads LGHNA; CDR2 reads YSLEER. Trimming removed 1 base from V and 5 bases from J; junction bases left unmatched: 6. The CDR3 spans 17 residues. The CDR3 DNA is TGCGCCAGCAGCCAAGGTCAGACTAGCGGGACGACCGGGGAGCTGTTTTTT. Translated, it gives CASSQGQTSGTTGELFF.

This clonotype was counted at least ten times. The chain links TRBV7-9 to TRBJ2-1; 8 bases agree with TRBD2. The V segment lost 6 bases and the J segment 15 bases; nucleotides outside the gene matches: 7. This CDR3 is 11 amino acids long. Germline lookup yields CDR1 SEHNR and CDR2 FQNEAQ (reference sequence). The CDR3 DNA sequence: TGTGCCAGCAGACGGACTAGCTCAGTGTTCTTC. Its protein is CASRRTSSVFF.

The chain is built from TRBV11-2 and TRBJ2-1, with D possibly matching TRBD2 (5 bases). This CDR3 spans 13 amino acids. From germline, CDR1 is SGHAT and CDR2 FQNNGV. V lost 1 base to trimming and J lost 11 bases, with 12 bases between them. CDR3 DNA: TGTGCCAGCAGCTTAGTCGGACTCCAGAAGCAGTTCTTC. Protein product: CASSLVGLQKQFF. Using reference TRBV11-2 and TRBJ2-1 for the parts outside the CDR3, the full variable domain is EAGVAQSPRYKIIEKRQSVAFWCNPISGHATLYWYQQILGQGPKLLIQFQNNGVVDDSQLPKDRFSAERLKGVDSTLKIQPAKLEDSAVYLCASSLVGLQKQFFGPGTRLTVL.

The sample holds a few counts of this clonotype. As DNA, the CDR3 is TGTGCCAGCTCACCACAAGGACTAGCGGGAGGGAGCGAGACCCAGTACTTC. Translating it yields CASSPQGLAGGSETQYF. This sequence joins TRBV18 and TRBJ2-5; 15 nucleotides align to TRBD2. CDR1 is KGHSH, CDR2 LQKENI, per germline. This CDR3 contains 17 residues. Germline trimming cut 1 base from V and 5 bases from J; bases unmatched to any gene: 5.

This clonotype was seen repeatedly, ten times or more. The chain recombines TRBV5-1 with TRBJ2-2; TRBD1 agrees at 9 bases. V lost 2 bases, J lost 8 bases, and 13 bases stayed unmatched. This CDR3 contains 17 residues. Germline assignment: CDR1 SGHRS and CDR2 YFSETQ. The CDR3 sequence: CASSFQRTGGFGGELFF. In nucleotides, the CDR3 is TGCGCCAGCAGCTTCCAACGAACAGGGGGCTTTGGTGGGGAGCTGTTTTTT. The full variable domain, its missing parts supplied by reference TRBV5-1 and TRBJ2-2, is KAGVTQTPRYLIKTRGQQVTLSCSPISGHRSVSWYQQTPGQGLQFLFEYFSETQRNKGNFPGRFSGRQFSNSRSEMNVSTLELGDSALYLCASSFQRTGGFGGELFFGEGSRLTVL.

V gene TRBV29-1 combines with J gene TRBJ2-4, with TRBD1 identical over 7 bases. V trimming: 0 bases; J trimming: 6 bases; junction bases outside the gene matches: 5. Germline V lookup: CDR1 SQVTM, CDR2 ANQGSEA. CDR3 length: 14 residues. DNA of the CDR3: TGCAGCGTTGAAGATATGGGACAGAGAAACATTCAGTACTTC. The encoded protein is CSVEDMGQRNIQYF.

This clonotype has a handful of counts. The chain is built from TRBV7-2 and TRBJ2-3, with D possibly TRBD2 on 6 matching bases. Trimming took off 0 bases at V and 3 bases at J, with 19 bases between the two ends. This CDR3 is 18 amino acids long. Germline V gene lookup returns CDR1 SGHTA and CDR2 FQGNSA. The CDR3 coding sequence is TGTGCCAGCAGCTTAGCCCCCCCGGAGTGGGAGGCGACAGATACGCAGTATTTT. Translating gives CASSLAPPEWEATDTQYF.

This clonotype was picked up a small number of times. The rearrangement links TRBV10-3 to TRBJ1-4; weak D call: TRBD1 (6 bases). Trimming shortened V by 10 bases and J by 10 bases, and 19 bases separated the two germline ends. This CDR3 spans 13 amino acids. Germline V gene lookup returns CDR1 ENHRY and CDR2 SYGVKD. CDR3 nucleotides: TGTGCCACCCCGCACAGGGAGTTTGGAAAACTGTTTTTT. Translated, it gives CATPHREFGKLFF.

The sample holds a few counts of this clonotype. The rearrangement joins TRBV27 to TRBJ1-1; 8 positions match TRBD1. Germline V lookup: CDR1 MNHEY, CDR2 SMNVEV (reference sequence). The length of the CDR3 is 16 residues. Trimming took 5 bases from V and 5 from J; bases not matched to a gene: 13. In DNA, the CDR3 is TGTGCCAGCAGTCTAGGACAGGGACAAGGTAGAACTGAAGCTTTCTTT. Translation: CASSLGQGQGRTEAFF.

The table lists this clonotype with many counts. The chain has TRBV27 and TRBJ1-4; no reliable D call. Looked up from germline, CDR1 is MNHEY and CDR2 is SMNVEV (reference sequence). The CDR3 length is 13 residues. V lost 5 bases and J lost 4, with 8 bases in between. The CDR3 here is CASSTRRNEKLFF. The CDR3, as DNA: TGTGCCAGCAGTACCCGGCGTAATGAAAAACTGTTTTTT.

This clonotype was counted once. A much larger clone differs from this one at a single base, so this may be a read error. The conserved phenylalanine or tryptophan normally closing the CDR3 is absent here, so this likely arose from a read error. The rearrangement joins TRBV28 to TRBJ1-5, with TRBD1 matching over 8 bases. Per germline, CDR1 MDHEN and CDR2 SYDVKM. V shed 4 bases, J shed 2 bases, and the junction held 1 base outside the gene matches. The CDR3 is 14 residues long. The CDR3 region has the DNA TGTGCCAGCAGTTCAGGGGGCGGCAATCAGCCCCAGCATATT. Protein product: CASSSGGGNQPQHI.

There are a few counts of this clonotype. The chain joins TRBV12-3 or TRBV12-4 to TRBJ2-3, with 7 bases matching TRBD2. Germline trimming cut 2 bases from V and 0 bases from J; bases unmatched to any gene: 8. CDR3 length: 17 residues. Written as DNA, the CDR3 is TGTGCCAGCAGTTTATCTCTAGCGGCGACTAGCACAGATACGCAGTATTTT. It translates to CASSLSLAATSTDTQYF.

This chain links TRBV15 with TRBJ2-1; the D gene is possibly TRBD2 (6 bases). This CDR3 has 16 residues. V was trimmed by 1 base and J by 7 bases, leaving 17 bases between them. Per the germline V gene, CDR1 is LNHNV and CDR2 is YYDKDF (reference sequence). DNA for the CDR3: TGTGCCACCAGCAGAGGACCGACTAGTGCAAGGAATGAGCAGTTCTTC. Translating gives CATSRGPTSARNEQFF.

This clonotype was seen a handful of times. The rearrangement joins TRBV5-1 to TRBJ2-7; 10 nucleotides align to TRBD2. After removal of 4 bases from V and 6 bases from J, the junction contained 10 bases not matched to a gene. This CDR3 region has 15 residues. Germline values: CDR1 SGHRS, CDR2 YFSETQ. For the CDR3, the DNA is TGCGCCAGCAGCGGAATCCTAGCGGGAGTGATCGAGCAGTACTTC. It yields the protein CASSGILAGVIEQYF.

In this sample, this clonotype turned up a few times. The gene calls are TRBV9 and TRBJ2-3; D gene uncertain. The CDR3 covers 15 residues. The V and J ends lost 3 bases and 2 bases respectively, with 13 bases between them. Germline V gene data show CDR1 as SGDLS and CDR2 as YYNGEE. The CDR3 DNA sequence: TGTGCCAGCAGCGCAAGACTGGCCCTCACAGATACGCAGTATTTT. Protein sequence: CASSARLALTDTQYF.

This clonotype was counted between two and nine times. The V and J genes are TRBV4-2 and TRBJ2-2; D unclear. The CDR3 totals 13 residues. The germline V gene has CDR1 LGHNA and CDR2 YNFKEQ. Trimming removed 4 bases at V and 7 bases at J, with 10 bases between. The CDR3 protein is CASSPQLVGELFF. In DNA form, the CDR3 reads TGTGCCAGCAGCCCTCAGTTGGTCGGGGAGCTGTTTTTT.

This clonotype was detected only a few times. The rearrangement uses TRBV20-1 and TRBJ1-2, with 9 bases lining up with TRBD1. Germline V gene sequence: CDR1 DFQATT, CDR2 SNEGSKA (reference sequence). There are 13 residues in the CDR3. J lost 0 bases, V lost 5 bases, and 1 base had no gene match. CDR3 sequence: CSAWTGANYGYTF. DNA for the CDR3: TGCAGTGCTTGGACAGGGGCTAACTATGGCTACACCTTC.

This clonotype came up many times. The chain uses TRBV7-2 and TRBJ2-3; TRBD1 matches at 10 bases. V shed 6 bases, J shed 11 bases, and the junction held 11 bases outside the gene matches. The germline CDR1 and CDR2 sequences are SGHTA and FQGNSA. The length of the CDR3 is 14 residues. CDR3 bases: TGTGCCAGCAGTACCGGGACAGGGGCAGTCAGGCAGTATTTT. This gives the protein CASSTGTGAVRQYF.

This clonotype was counted at least ten times. CDR3 residues: CASSSYYEQYF. The CDR3 bases are TGTGCCAGCAGCTCCTACTACGAGCAGTACTTC. This sequence joins TRBV28 and TRBJ2-7; D remains ambiguous. Germline CDR1 reads MDHEN; CDR2 reads SYDVKM. This CDR3 contains 11 residues. Trimming took 6 bases from V and 3 from J, leaving 6 bases between them.

In this sample, this clonotype turned up many times. This chain uses TRBV7-9 with TRBJ2-7, with a weak D call TRBD2 (5 bases). CDR3 length equals 14 residues. CDR1 is SEHNR, CDR2 FQNEAQ, per germline (reference sequence). V was clipped by 8 bases and J by 3 bases, with 17 bases between them. CDR3: CASSRSDGNYEQYF. CDR3 bases: TGTGCCAGCTCCCGATCGGACGGGAACTACGAGCAGTACTTC.

This clonotype showed up many times. The chain joins TRBV27 to TRBJ2-1; no definite D call. Germline-derived CDR1 and CDR2 are MNHEY and SMNVEV (reference sequence). With 1 base removed from V and 8 bases from J, the gap between germline ends came to 12 bases. CDR3 length: 14 residues. The CDR3 reads CASSLFPEAHEQFF. CDR3 DNA: TGTGCCAGCAGTTTATTCCCCGAAGCTCATGAGCAGTTCTTC.